This T cell receptor (beta chain) was obtained from a study of blood T cells in healthy people across ages. CDR1 and CDR2 from the germline V gene are LGHNA and YSLEER. The CDR3 is 17 amino acids. V was pared by 0 bases and J by 1 base, with 14 bases between. Next came a second PCR, run for roughly 6 to 11 cycles, which used a sample-barcoded 5' primer along with a J-beta primer mix. In TCRdb, the 5' RACE reads were re-called with MiXCR into one record per CDR3 protein. Here the sample spans about 1,800,000 distinct CDR3 sequences, roughly 28% being singletons. This clonotype has just a few counts. Sequencing input: blood. The chain carries TRBV4-3 and TRBJ2-3; possible D gene TRBD2, 6 bases. The clonotype was recovered from a woman between 25 and 40 years old in good health. The CDR3 DNA follows: TGCGCCAGCAGCCAAGATTTGGTGGTAGCGGGCACAGATACGCAGTATTTT. This translates into CASSQDLVVAGTDTQYF.